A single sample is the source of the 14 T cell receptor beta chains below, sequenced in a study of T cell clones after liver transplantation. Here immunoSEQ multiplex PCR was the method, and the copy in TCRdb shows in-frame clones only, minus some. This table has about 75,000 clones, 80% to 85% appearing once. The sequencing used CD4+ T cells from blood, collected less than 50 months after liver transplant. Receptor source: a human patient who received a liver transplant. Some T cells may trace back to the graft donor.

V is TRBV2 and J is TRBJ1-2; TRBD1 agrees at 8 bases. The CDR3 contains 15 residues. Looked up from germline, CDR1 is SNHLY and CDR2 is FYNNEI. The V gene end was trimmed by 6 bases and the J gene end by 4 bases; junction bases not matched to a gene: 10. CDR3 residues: CASRGEGQGIYGYTF. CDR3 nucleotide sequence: TGTGCCAGCAGAGGAGAAGGACAGGGAATCTATGGCTACACCTTC.

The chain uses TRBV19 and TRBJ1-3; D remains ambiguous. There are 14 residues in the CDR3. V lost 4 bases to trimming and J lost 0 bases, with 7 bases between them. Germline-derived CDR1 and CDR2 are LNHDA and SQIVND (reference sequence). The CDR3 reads CASSNQDSGNTIYF. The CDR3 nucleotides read TGTGCCAGTAGTAACCAGGACTCTGGAAACACCATATATTTT. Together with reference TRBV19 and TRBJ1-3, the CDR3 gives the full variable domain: DGGITQSPKYLFRKEGQNVTLSCEQNLNHDAMYWYRQDPGQGLRLIYYSQIVNDFQKGDIAEGYSVSREKKESFPLTVTSAQKNPTAFYLCASSNQDSGNTIYFGEGSWLTVV.

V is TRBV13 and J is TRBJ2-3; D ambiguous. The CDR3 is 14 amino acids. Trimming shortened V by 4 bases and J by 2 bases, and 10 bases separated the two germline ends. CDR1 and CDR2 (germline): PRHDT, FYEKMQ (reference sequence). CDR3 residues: CASSSRLVTDTQYF. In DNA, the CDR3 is TGTGCCAGCAGCTCCCGCCTGGTCACAGATACGCAGTATTTT.

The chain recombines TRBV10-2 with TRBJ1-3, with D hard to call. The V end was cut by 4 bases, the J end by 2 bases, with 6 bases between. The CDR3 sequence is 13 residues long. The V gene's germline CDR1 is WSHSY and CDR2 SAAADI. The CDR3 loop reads CASSGEAGNTIYF. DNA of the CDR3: TGCGCCAGCAGTGGCGAGGCTGGAAACACCATATATTTT.

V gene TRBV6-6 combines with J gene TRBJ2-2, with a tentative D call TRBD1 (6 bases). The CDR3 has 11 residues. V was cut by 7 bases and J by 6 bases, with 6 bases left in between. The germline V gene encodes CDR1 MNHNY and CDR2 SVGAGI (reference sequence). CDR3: CASTGAGELFF. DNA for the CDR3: TGTGCCAGCACAGGGGCCGGGGAGCTGTTTTTT.

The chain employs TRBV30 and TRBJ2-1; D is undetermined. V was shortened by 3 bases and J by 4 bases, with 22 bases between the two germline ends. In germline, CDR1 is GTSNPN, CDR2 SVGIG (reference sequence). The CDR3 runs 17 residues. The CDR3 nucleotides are TGTGCCTGGAGCGCTTCCCTGGTCGCCGTTGGGTACAATGAGCAGTTCTTC. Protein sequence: CAWSASLVAVGYNEQFF.

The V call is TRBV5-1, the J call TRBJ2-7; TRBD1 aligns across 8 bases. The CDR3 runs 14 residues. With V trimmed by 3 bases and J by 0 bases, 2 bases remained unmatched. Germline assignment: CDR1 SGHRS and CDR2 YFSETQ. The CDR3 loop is CASSSDRASYEQYF. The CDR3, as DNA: TGCGCCAGCAGCTCGGACAGGGCCTCCTACGAGCAGTACTTC.

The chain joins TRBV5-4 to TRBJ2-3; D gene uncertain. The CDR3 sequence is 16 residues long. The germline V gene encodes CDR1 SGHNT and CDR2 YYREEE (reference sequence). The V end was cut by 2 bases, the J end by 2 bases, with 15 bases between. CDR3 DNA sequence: TGTGCCAGCAGCTTCGGAACGGGCGGATTCACAGATACGCAGTATTTT. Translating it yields CASSFGTGGFTDTQYF. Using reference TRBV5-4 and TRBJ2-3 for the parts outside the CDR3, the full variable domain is ETGVTQSPTHLIKTRGQQVTLRCSSQSGHNTVSWYQQALGQGPQFIFQYYREEENGRGNFPPRFSGLQFPNYSSELNVNALELDDSALYLCASSFGTGGFTDTQYFGPGTRLTVL.

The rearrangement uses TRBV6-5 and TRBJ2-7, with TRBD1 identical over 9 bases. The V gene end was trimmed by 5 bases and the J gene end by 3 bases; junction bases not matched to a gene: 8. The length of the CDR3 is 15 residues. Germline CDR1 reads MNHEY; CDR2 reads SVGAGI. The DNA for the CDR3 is TGTGCCAGCAGTACTAGGACAGGGGCAATCTACGAGCAGTACTTC. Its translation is CASSTRTGAIYEQYF.

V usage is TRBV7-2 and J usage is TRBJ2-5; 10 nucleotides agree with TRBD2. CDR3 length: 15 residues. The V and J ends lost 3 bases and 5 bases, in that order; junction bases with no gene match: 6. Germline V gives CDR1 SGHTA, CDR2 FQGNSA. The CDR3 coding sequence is TGTGCCAGCAGCTTGGCTAGCGGGGGCTCGGAGACCCAGTACTTC. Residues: CASSLASGGSETQYF.

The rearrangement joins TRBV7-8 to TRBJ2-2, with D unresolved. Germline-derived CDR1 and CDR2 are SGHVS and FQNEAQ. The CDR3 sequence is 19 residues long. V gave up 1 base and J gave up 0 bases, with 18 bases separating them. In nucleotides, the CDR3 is TGTGCCAGCAGCTTAGTTAGATTCTTTACACCTACGAACACCGGGGAGCTGTTTTTT. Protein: CASSLVRFFTPTNTGELFF.

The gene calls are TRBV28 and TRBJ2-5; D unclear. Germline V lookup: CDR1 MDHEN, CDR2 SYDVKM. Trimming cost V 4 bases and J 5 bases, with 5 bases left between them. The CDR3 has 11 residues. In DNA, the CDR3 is TGTGCCAGCAGTTCTCGGGAGACCCAGTACTTC. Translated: CASSSRETQYF.

CDR3 loop: CATSVGQETQYF. The CDR3 DNA sequence: TGTGCCACCAGCGTGGGACAAGAGACCCAGTACTTC. The chain uses TRBV15 and TRBJ2-5, with unresolved D. Trimming removed 5 bases from V and 2 bases from J, with 6 bases in between. There are 12 residues in the CDR3. Germline V gene lookup returns CDR1 LNHNV and CDR2 YYDKDF (reference sequence).

CDR3 in amino acids: CASTWEGLNTEAFF. The CDR3, as DNA: TGTGCCAGCACTTGGGAGGGGTTGAACACTGAAGCTTTCTTT. The V gene is TRBV28, the J gene TRBJ1-1; TRBD1 is a possible D gene (5 bases). The CDR3 covers 14 residues. Germline CDR1 MDHEN, CDR2 SYDVKM. The ends were cut back, 7 bases at V and 0 bases at J, with 12 bases in the middle.